This TCR beta chain appears in the sequencing data of a study of blood T cell repertoires in COVID-19. Study-level information: T cells, B-cell-depleted T cells, or PBMCs provided the cDNA or gDNA that served as material.

The CDR3 sequence is 15 residues long. The V end lost 3 bases, the J end lost 2 bases, and 12 bases lay between the germline ends. Germline-derived CDR1 and CDR2 are SGHNT and YYREEE (reference sequence). As handled by the study authors: Nucleated cell counts were estimated from reference gene primer amplification. Assay: immunoSEQ multiplex PCR; the TCRdb copy retains only in-frame clones and omits some. D and trimming were read from the DNA, whereas the V and J calls and clone size are those reported in that table. The sample holds roughly 100,000 clones, about four fifths seen once. This TCR was recovered from a woman of 80 years or more with acute or convalescent COVID-19. Source material: peripheral blood. The chain links TRBV5-4 to TRBJ2-1, with a weak D call TRBD2 (5 bases). In nucleotides, the CDR3 is TGTGCCAGCAGCTCGCCAGCGGCGGCCTACAATGAGCAGTTCTTC. Encoded protein: CASSSPAAAYNEQFF.